This T cell receptor beta chain was identified in a study of blood T cell repertoires in COVID-19. Profiled with immunoSEQ multiplex PCR; TCRdb holds only in-frame clones, not every one. The sample lists 250,000 to 300,000 clones, just under 90% occurring once. Those enrolled in Seattle joined during active infection and were followed longitudinally afterward. Germline V gene data show CDR1 as LNHDA and CDR2 as SQIVND (reference sequence). The length of the CDR3 is 15 residues. Deletions cut 1 base from V and 0 bases from J, with 7 bases between. This clone has more than one count but fewer than ten. The chain recombines TRBV19 with TRBJ1-5; D not certain. This TCR derives from a woman aged 45-65 years with COVID-19, enrolled during active disease. The sequenced sample consisted of peripheral blood. CDR3 DNA: TGTGCCAGTAGTATAGGGAGGGATAGCAATCAGCCCCAGCATTTT. This gives the protein CASSIGRDSNQPQHF.